The 12 T cell receptor beta chains given below trace back to one sample, sequenced in a study of T cell responses to AZD1222 COVID-19 vaccine. Only in-frame clones appear in the TCRdb table, and some are missing; sequencing was by immunoSEQ multiplex PCR. This table holds 170,000 or so clones, 90% found once. Sequenced here: peripheral blood, sampled on day 0 of AZD1222 vaccination. The source is an adult in good health.

This chain uses TRBV19 with TRBJ2-5; the D gene is possibly TRBD2 (6 bases). CDR3 length: 14 amino acids. V dropped 5 bases and J dropped 4 bases, with 14 bases sitting between them. Germline V gene sequence: CDR1 LNHDA, CDR2 SQIVND (reference sequence). The CDR3 is CASSSGGGRETQYF. In DNA, the CDR3 is TGTGCCAGTAGTTCCGGGGGTGGAAGAGAGACCCAGTACTTC. The full variable domain, with the rest looked up from reference TRBV19 and TRBJ2-5, is DGGITQSPKYLFRKEGQNVTLSCEQNLNHDAMYWYRQDPGQGLRLIYYSQIVNDFQKGDIAEGYSVSREKKESFPLTVTSAQKNPTAFYLCASSSGGGRETQYFGPGTRLLVL.

The V call is TRBV29-1, the J call TRBJ1-4; D not resolved. The germline gives CDR1 SQVTM, CDR2 ANQGSEA. The V end lost 5 bases, the J end lost 4 bases, and 8 bases lay between the germline ends. CDR3 length: 12 residues. The chain's CDR3 is CSVRLDNEKLFF. As DNA, the CDR3 is TGCAGCGTTCGACTGGATAATGAAAAACTGTTTTTT.

The CDR3: CASSFAGESNQPQHF. In nucleotides, the CDR3 is TGTGCCAGCAGTTTTGCAGGGGAAAGCAATCAGCCCCAGCATTTT. The rearrangement joins TRBV27 to TRBJ1-5; a weak D match, TRBD1 (6 bases). The V and J ends lost 3 bases and 1 base respectively, with 10 bases between them. The CDR3 is 15 residues long. CDR1 and CDR2 from the germline V gene are MNHEY and SMNVEV (reference sequence).

This clone showed up just a few times. The V call is TRBV27, the J call TRBJ1-2; the D gene is possibly TRBD1 (6 bases). Germline V gives CDR1 MNHEY, CDR2 SMNVEV (reference sequence). Trimming removed 5 bases from V and 4 bases from J, with 14 bases in between. This CDR3 is built from 14 residues. In nucleotides, the CDR3 is TGTGCCAGCAGTCCCCGACAGGAGGTCTATGGCTACACCTTC. Protein sequence: CASSPRQEVYGYTF.

This chain joins TRBV6-5 and TRBJ1-1; the D is unclear. Trimming took 6 bases from V and 5 from J, leaving 13 bases between them. Per germline, CDR1 MNHEY and CDR2 SVGAGI. This CDR3 is 13 amino acids long. CDR3: CASSYKEVTEAFF. The CDR3 region has the DNA TGTGCCAGCAGCTACAAGGAGGTGACTGAAGCTTTCTTT.

This clone has only one observation. The gene calls are TRBV5-1 and TRBJ1-2; D unresolved. CDR3 length: 16 residues. The germline V gene has CDR1 SGHRS and CDR2 YFSETQ. V lost 6 bases to trimming and J lost 0 bases, with 18 bases between them. In nucleotides, the CDR3 is TGCGCCAGCACCAAGGCCCCGAACCCCTCTAACTATGGCTACACCTTC. Translation gives CASTKAPNPSNYGYTF. Combining the CDR3 with reference TRBV5-1 and TRBJ1-2 gives the whole variable domain KAGVTQTPRYLIKTRGQQVTLSCSPISGHRSVSWYQQTPGQGLQFLFEYFSETQRNKGNFPGRFSGRQFSNSRSEMNVSTLELGDSALYLCASTKAPNPSNYGYTFGSGTRLTVV.

This clone showed up just once. The chain recombines TRBV5-1 with TRBJ1-1; D unclear. The CDR3 extends over 14 amino acids. V lost 6 bases to trimming and J lost 4 bases, with 16 bases between them. The germline gives CDR1 SGHRS, CDR2 YFSETQ. Here the CDR3 reads CASTHEGRPTEAFF. DNA for the CDR3: TGCGCCAGCACTCATGAGGGCCGGCCCACTGAAGCTTTCTTT.

In this sample, this clone turned up once. The chain joins TRBV7-9 to TRBJ1-5; D is undetermined. The CDR3 runs to 16 residues. V dropped 1 base and J dropped 0 bases, with 10 bases sitting between them. The germline V gene has CDR1 SEHNR and CDR2 FQNEAQ (reference sequence). Here the CDR3 DNA reads TGTGCCAGCAGCTTAGATCGAGGGAATAGCAATCAGCCCCAGCATTTT. The encoded protein is CASSLDRGNSNQPQHF.

The chain joins TRBV4-2 to TRBJ2-7; 13 bases match TRBD2. The CDR3 has 15 amino acids. Germline assignment: CDR1 LGHNA and CDR2 YNFKEQ. V lost 4 bases and J lost 2; bases outside the gene matches: 2. The CDR3 bases are TGTGCCAGCAGCCGCGGGACTAGCGGGACCTACGAGCAGTACTTC. Its protein product is CASSRGTSGTYEQYF.

This clone occurred a few times. This chain joins TRBV11-2 and TRBJ2-2; a weak D match, TRBD1 (6 bases). Germline V gene sequence: CDR1 SGHAT, CDR2 FQNNGV. Trimming left V 1 base short and J 2 bases short, with 8 bases between. This CDR3 comprises 15 residues. The CDR3: CASSLAGANTGELFF. The CDR3 DNA is TGTGCCAGCAGCTTAGCAGGGGCCAACACCGGGGAGCTGTTTTTT. Looking up the rest from reference TRBV11-2 and TRBJ2-2 gives the full variable domain: EAGVAQSPRYKIIEKRQSVAFWCNPISGHATLYWYQQILGQGPKLLIQFQNNGVVDDSQLPKDRFSAERLKGVDSTLKIQPAKLEDSAVYLCASSLAGANTGELFFGEGSRLTVL.

This sequence joins TRBV6-5 and TRBJ1-1; D not certain. In germline, CDR1 is MNHEY, CDR2 SVGAGI. Trimming took 5 bases from V and 4 from J, leaving 17 bases between them. This CDR3 has 15 amino acids. The CDR3 is CASSPPSLVGTEAFF. For the CDR3, the DNA is TGTGCCAGCAGTCCACCCTCCCTAGTCGGCACTGAAGCTTTCTTT.

The CDR3 nucleotides are TGTGCCAGCAGTTCAGATGGACAGAGGCTTTCACCCCTCCACTTT. It encodes CASSSDGQRLSPLHF. The chain employs TRBV2 and TRBJ1-6, with D possibly being TRBD1 (6 bases). The germline CDR1 and CDR2 sequences are SNHLY and FYNNEI. The V and J ends lost 5 bases and 9 bases respectively, with 17 bases between them. This CDR3 has 15 amino acids.